This T cell receptor beta chain was documented in a study of T cell repertoires in cytomegalovirus infection. For the study at large: CMV epitopes in the study were HLA-C-restricted (recently identified) and HLA-B-restricted (well studied). Carrying CMV and the relevant HLA type showed in public TCR beta signatures.

Points on this clonotype: The target antigen is unknown.

TCRdb re-called the reads through MiXCR, storing one row per CDR3 protein. The sample lists approximately 50,000 distinct CDR3 sequences, around a fifth occurring once. V was clipped by 6 bases and J by 4 bases, with 22 bases between them. The germline V gene encodes CDR1 SQVTM and CDR2 ANQGSEA. The CDR3 has 15 residues. The receptor was derived from a human donor in good health (CMV status not recorded). Some clones in this sample may be carry-over from other donors' samples. The sequencing used CD8+ T cells from cultured PBMCs, collected from culture after CMV antigen stimulation. This rearrangement joins TRBV29-1 to TRBJ2-7, with a tentative D call TRBD1 (5 bases). This chain's CDR3 is CSVDVGQGPPYEQYF. The DNA of the CDR3 is TGCAGCGTAGATGTCGGACAAGGCCCACCATACGAGCAGTACTTC.